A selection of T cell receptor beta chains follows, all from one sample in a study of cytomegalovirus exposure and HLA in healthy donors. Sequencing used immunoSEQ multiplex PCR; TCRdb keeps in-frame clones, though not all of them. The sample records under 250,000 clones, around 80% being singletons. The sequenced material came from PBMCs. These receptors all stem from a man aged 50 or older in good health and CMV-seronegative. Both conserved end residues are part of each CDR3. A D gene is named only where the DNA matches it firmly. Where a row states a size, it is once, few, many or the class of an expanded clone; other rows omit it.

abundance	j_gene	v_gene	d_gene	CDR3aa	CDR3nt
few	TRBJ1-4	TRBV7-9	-	CASSFTQDNEKLFF	TGTGCCAGCAGCTTTACACAGGACAATGAAAAACTGTTTTTT
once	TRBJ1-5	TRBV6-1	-	CASSEDLGVQPQHF	TGTGCCAGCAGTGAAGATCTGGGAGTTCAGCCCCAGCATTTT
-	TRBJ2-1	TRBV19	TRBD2	CASSIRTSDRNEQFF	TGTGCCAGTAGTATTCGGACTAGCGATAGAAATGAGCAGTTCTTC
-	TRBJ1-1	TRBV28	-	CASRRQGISDKAFF	TGTGCCAGCAGGAGGCAGGGCATTAGTGACAAAGCTTTCTTT
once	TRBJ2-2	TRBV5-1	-	CASRKIGGPYTGELFF	TGCGCCAGCCGTAAGATAGGAGGACCTTACACCGGGGAGCTGTTTTTT
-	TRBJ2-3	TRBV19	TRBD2	CASSIAPAGSTDTQYF	TGTGCCAGTAGTATAGCCCCAGCGGGAAGCACAGATACGCAGTATTTT
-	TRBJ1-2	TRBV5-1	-	CASSTREGDGYTF	TGCGCCAGCAGTACGAGGGAGGGGGATGGCTACACCTTC
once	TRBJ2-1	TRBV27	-	CASSLSAGSYNEQFF	TGTGCCAGCAGTTTATCGGCGGGTTCCTACAATGAGCAGTTCTTC
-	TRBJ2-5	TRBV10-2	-	CASSEFSQETQYF	TGCGCCAGCAGTGAGTTCTCGCAAGAGACCCAGTACTTC
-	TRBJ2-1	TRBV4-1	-	CASSQVAGPPYNEQFF	TGCGCCAGCAGCCAAGTCGCAGGGCCCCCCTACAATGAGCAGTTCTTC
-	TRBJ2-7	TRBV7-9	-	CASSPYRAEGNEQYF	TGTGCCAGCAGCCCCTATCGGGCCGAGGGAAACGAGCAGTACTTC
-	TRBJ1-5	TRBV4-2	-	CASSSHRGSDYSNQPQHF	TGTGCCAGCAGCTCCCATAGGGGAAGCGATTATAGCAATCAGCCCCAGCATTTT
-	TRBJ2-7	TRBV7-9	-	CASSLNSLDGYEQYF	TGTGCCAGCAGCTTAAACTCTCTAGATGGCTACGAGCAGTACTTC
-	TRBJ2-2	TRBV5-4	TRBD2	CASTLMGGRGYTGELFF	TGTGCCAGCACCTTAATGGGCGGGAGAGGGTACACCGGGGAGCTGTTTTTT
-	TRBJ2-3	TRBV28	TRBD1	CASSPGQGTDTQYF	TGTGCCAGCAGTCCGGGACAGGGTACAGATACGCAGTATTTT
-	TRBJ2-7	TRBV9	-	CASSVGGGTYEQYF	TGTGCCAGCAGCGTAGGTGGCGGAACCTACGAGCAGTACTTC
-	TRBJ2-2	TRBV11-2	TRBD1	CASSPRGSNTGELFF	TGTGCCAGCAGCCCCAGGGGGTCTAACACCGGGGAGCTGTTTTTT
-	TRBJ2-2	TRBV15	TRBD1	CATSRGQGFNTGELFF	TGTGCCACCAGCAGGGGACAGGGTTTTAACACCGGGGAGCTGTTTTTT
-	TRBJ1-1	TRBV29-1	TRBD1	CSVGQGPNTEAFF	TGCAGCGTAGGACAGGGTCCTAACACTGAAGCTTTCTTT
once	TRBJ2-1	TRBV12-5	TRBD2	CASGGTRPGQFF	TGTGCTAGCGGGGGGACCCGGCCGGGGCAGTTCTTC
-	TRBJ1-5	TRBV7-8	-	CASAQDSIGYSNQPQHF	TGTGCCTCTGCGCAGGATAGTATCGGCTATAGCAATCAGCCCCAGCATTTT
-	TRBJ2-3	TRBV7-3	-	CASSPRGRTTRTDTQYF	TGTGCTAGCAGCCCCCGGGGGAGGACGACACGCACAGATACGCAGTATTTT
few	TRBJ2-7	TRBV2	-	CASPGGSSYEQYF	TGTGCCAGCCCGGGGGGCTCCTCCTACGAGCAGTACTTC
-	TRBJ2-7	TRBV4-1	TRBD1	CASSPPVTGSYEQYF	TGCGCCAGCAGCCCCCCCGTGACAGGGTCCTACGAGCAGTACTTC
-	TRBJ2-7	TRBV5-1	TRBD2	CASSLAGDAYEQYF	TGCGCCAGCAGCTTAGCGGGAGACGCCTACGAGCAGTACTTC
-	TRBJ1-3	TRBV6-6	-	CASSYAEGSGNTIYF	TGTGCCAGCAGTTATGCTGAGGGATCTGGAAACACCATATATTTT
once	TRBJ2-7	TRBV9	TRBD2	CASSATGTTYEQYF	TGTGCCAGCAGCGCTACCGGGACTACCTACGAGCAGTACTTC
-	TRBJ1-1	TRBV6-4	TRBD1	CASRGQGRTEAFF	TGTGCCAGCAGAGGACAGGGGCGGACTGAAGCTTTCTTT
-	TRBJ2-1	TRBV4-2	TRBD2	CASSQRGRGSYNEQFF	TGTGCCAGCAGCCAACGCGGGAGAGGATCCTACAATGAGCAGTTCTTC
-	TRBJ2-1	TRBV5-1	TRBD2	CASSSTSGRGDEQFF	TGCGCCAGCAGCTCGACTAGCGGGAGAGGAGATGAGCAGTTCTTC
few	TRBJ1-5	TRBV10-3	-	CAISDFGGSNQPQHF	TGTGCCATCAGTGACTTCGGGGGGAGCAATCAGCCCCAGCATTTT
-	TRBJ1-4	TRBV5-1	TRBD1	CASSGQGTNEKLFF	TGCGCCAGCAGCGGACAGGGAACTAATGAAAAACTGTTTTTT
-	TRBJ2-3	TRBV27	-	CASKRAGTDTQYF	TGTGCCAGCAAACGAGCGGGCACAGATACGCAGTATTTT
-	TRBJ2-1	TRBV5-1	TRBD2	CASSVAGGNYNEQFF	TGCGCCAGCAGCGTAGCGGGAGGGAATTACAATGAGCAGTTCTTC
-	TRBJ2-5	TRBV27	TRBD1	CASSSRPGGAETQYF	TGTGCCAGCAGTTCCCGGCCAGGGGGCGCAGAGACCCAGTACTTC
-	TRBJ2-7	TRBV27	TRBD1	CASRQTGTGANEQYF	TGTGCCAGCAGACAGACCGGGACAGGGGCGAACGAGCAGTACTTC
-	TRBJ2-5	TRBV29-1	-	CSVESVYQETQYF	TGCAGCGTTGAGTCGGTCTATCAAGAGACCCAGTACTTC
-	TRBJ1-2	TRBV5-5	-	CASSLVQGSYGYTF	TGTGCCAGCAGCTTGGTACAGGGCAGCTATGGCTACACCTTC
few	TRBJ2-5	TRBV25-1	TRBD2	CASSDRVASGRRETQYF	TGTGCCAGCAGTGACAGGGTGGCTAGCGGGAGAAGAGAGACCCAGTACTTC
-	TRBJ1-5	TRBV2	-	CASSERGRHQHF	TGTGCCAGCAGTGAAAGGGGTCGACACCAGCATTTT
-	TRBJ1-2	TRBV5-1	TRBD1	CASSLEGAVGYGYTF	TGCGCCAGCAGCTTAGAGGGGGCAGTGGGGTATGGCTACACCTTC
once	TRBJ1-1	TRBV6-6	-	CASSSEQRNTEAFF	TGTGCCAGCAGTTCGGAACAGAGGAACACTGAAGCTTTCTTT
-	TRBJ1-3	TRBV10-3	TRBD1	CAISDRDSSGNTIYF	TGTGCCATCAGTGACCGGGACAGCTCTGGAAACACCATATATTTT